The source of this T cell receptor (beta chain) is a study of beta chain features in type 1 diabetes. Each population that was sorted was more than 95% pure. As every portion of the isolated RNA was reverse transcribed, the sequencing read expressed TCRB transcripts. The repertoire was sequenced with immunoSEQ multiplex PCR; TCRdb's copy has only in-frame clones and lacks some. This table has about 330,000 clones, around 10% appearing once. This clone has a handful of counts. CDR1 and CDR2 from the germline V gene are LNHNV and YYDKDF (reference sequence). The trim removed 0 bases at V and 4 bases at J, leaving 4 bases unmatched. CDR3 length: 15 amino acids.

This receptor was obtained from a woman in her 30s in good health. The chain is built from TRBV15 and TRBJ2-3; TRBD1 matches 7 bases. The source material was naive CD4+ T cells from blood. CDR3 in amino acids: CATSRDRQGADTQYF. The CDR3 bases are TGTGCCACCAGCAGAGATCGTCAGGGGGCAGATACGCAGTATTTT.